These 25 T cell receptor beta chains originate from one sample sequenced in a study of OX40 agonist ivuxolimab in advanced cancers. Method: immunoSEQ multiplex PCR; TCRdb's copy keeps in-frame clones and lacks some. The data show 42,000 or so clones, around 84% seen once. The specimen comprised CD4+ or CD8+ T cells sorted from blood, sampled in a trial of the OX40 agonist ivuxolimab. The receptors come from an adult with an advanced solid tumor such as melanoma, head and neck, liver or kidney cancer.

This chain links TRBV11-2 with TRBJ1-3, with 7 bases aligning to TRBD1. The CDR3 is made up of 19 amino acids. The J segment lost 0 bases and the V segment lost 5 bases, leaving 16 bases of the junction unmatched. Germline CDR1 and CDR2: SGHAT and FQNNGV. The CDR3 sequence is CASSLGQLPKIVSGNTIYF. CDR3 nucleotides: TGTGCCAGCAGCCTGGGACAGCTACCCAAAATCGTCTCTGGAAACACCATATATTTT.

This clone has only one observation. The chain recombines TRBV2 with TRBJ1-5; D possibly corresponds to TRBD1 (5 bases). Germline V gene lookup returns CDR1 SNHLY and CDR2 FYNNEI. Trimming removed 5 bases from V and 10 bases from J, with 24 bases in between. There are 16 residues in the CDR3. CDR3 DNA sequence: TGTGCCAGCAGTCGCTGGGGAGCAGGGCGAGAGGGACCCCAGCATTTT. The encoded protein is CASSRWGAGREGPQHF. Together with reference TRBV2 and TRBJ1-5, the CDR3 gives the full variable domain: EPEVTQTPSHQVTQMGQEVILRCVPISNHLYFYWYRQILGQKVEFLVSFYNNEISEKSEIFDDQFSVERPDGSNFTLKIRSTKLEDSAMYFCASSRWGAGREGPQHFGDGTRLSIL.

The CDR3 coding sequence is TGTGCCAGCAGCGTAGGGCCTAACACTGAAGCTTTCTTT. This gives the protein CASSVGPNTEAFF. The chain employs TRBV9 and TRBJ1-1; D unresolved. The CDR3 extends over 13 amino acids. Germline CDR1 reads SGDLS; CDR2 reads YYNGEE. V lost 0 bases to trimming and J lost 2 bases, with 5 bases between them.

V and J are TRBV7-6 and TRBJ1-3; D call uncertain. The V end was cut by 0 bases, the J end by 4 bases, with 13 bases between. CDR1 is SGHVS and CDR2 is FNYEAQ in the germline V gene. The length of the CDR3 is 16 residues. The CDR3 DNA reads as TGTGCCAGCAGCTTAGCCTCAGCTATGGGGGGAAACACCATATATTTT. Translating gives CASSLASAMGGNTIYF.

This sequence joins TRBV6-5 and TRBJ1-1; D is unclear. Trimming pared 6 bases from V and 1 base from J, leaving 9 bases between. CDR3 length: 13 residues. The germline V gene has CDR1 MNHEY and CDR2 SVGAGI. The DNA for the CDR3 is TGTGCCAGCAGCTCCATGGGGAACACTGAAGCTTTCTTT. Its protein is CASSSMGNTEAFF.

The chain couples TRBV28 to TRBJ2-5, with TRBD1 matching 7 bases. V dropped 3 bases and J dropped 0; count of bases not matched to a gene: 7. The CDR3 is 16 amino acids. Germline assignment: CDR1 MDHEN and CDR2 SYDVKM. CDR3 residues: CASSFGQDRDQETQYF. The CDR3 DNA reads TGTGCCAGCAGTTTCGGACAGGATAGGGACCAAGAGACCCAGTACTTC. The full variable domain, with the rest looked up from reference TRBV28 and TRBJ2-5, is DVKVTQSSRYLVKRTGEKVFLECVQDMDHENMFWYRQDPGLGLRLIYFSYDVKMKEKGDIPEGYSVSREKKERFSLILESASTNQTSMYLCASSFGQDRDQETQYFGPGTRLLVL.

The chain combines TRBV6-5 with TRBJ1-1; 10 positions match TRBD1. The CDR3 has 15 amino acids. The germline V gene encodes CDR1 MNHEY and CDR2 SVGAGI. With V trimmed by 5 bases and J by 13 bases, 16 bases remained unmatched. The CDR3 DNA reads as TGTGCCAGCAGTCCGACAGGGGGCTCGACCCAAATGGGTTTCTTT. Translating gives CASSPTGGSTQMGFF.

This clone was observed a few times. The V and J genes are TRBV10-3 and TRBJ2-1; D tentatively fits TRBD1 or TRBD2 (5 bases each). This CDR3 spans 15 amino acids. Trimming stripped 10 bases from V and 2 bases from J, with 18 bases between. CDR1 and CDR2 (germline): ENHRY, SYGVKD. CDR3 sequence: CATRYGDAPYNEQFF. The DNA of the CDR3 is TGTGCCACCCGATATGGGGACGCCCCCTACAATGAGCAGTTCTTC.

The CDR3 coding sequence is TGTGCCAGCAGTGACAGGGTCTACGAGCAGTACGTC. It yields the protein CASSDRVYEQYV. This chain joins TRBV2 and TRBJ2-7, with TRBD1 as a possible D gene (5 bases). The CDR3 sequence is 12 residues long. V was cut by 3 bases and J by 3 bases, with 6 bases left in between. Germline V gene lookup returns CDR1 SNHLY and CDR2 FYNNEI.

V and J are TRBV10-2 and TRBJ1-2; D remains unclear. Germline CDR1 reads WSHSY; CDR2 reads SAAADI. The CDR3 totals 13 residues. The ends were cut back, 2 bases at V and 3 bases at J, with 7 bases in the middle. Written as DNA, the CDR3 is TGCGCCAGCAGTGAGGATCATCACTATGGCTACACCTTC. Translated, it gives CASSEDHHYGYTF.

The chain is built from TRBV28 and TRBJ1-5, with D unclear. The CDR3 spans 12 residues. Trimming removed 5 bases from V and 6 bases from J, with 8 bases in between. Germline assignment: CDR1 MDHEN and CDR2 SYDVKM. CDR3 residues: CASSPTGQPQHF. The CDR3 DNA follows: TGTGCCAGCAGTCCGACGGGTCAGCCCCAGCATTTT. Complete variable domain (other parts from reference TRBV28 and TRBJ1-5): DVKVTQSSRYLVKRTGEKVFLECVQDMDHENMFWYRQDPGLGLRLIYFSYDVKMKEKGDIPEGYSVSREKKERFSLILESASTNQTSMYLCASSPTGQPQHFGDGTRLSIL.

The J gene is TRBJ2-3, the V gene TRBV7-8, with 9 bases matching TRBD2. The CDR3 spans 14 residues. The ends lost 5 bases at V and 5 bases at J; junction bases unmatched: 5. CDR1 SGHVS and CDR2 FQNEAQ come from the germline V gene. In nucleotides, the CDR3 is TGTGCCAGCAGCCCTTGGACTAGCGTAGATACGCAGTATTTT. Its protein product is CASSPWTSVDTQYF.

The chain uses TRBV7-6 and TRBJ1-1; 9 nucleotides align to TRBD1. Trimming removed 3 bases from V and 8 bases from J; junction bases left unmatched: 10. CDR3 length equals 15 residues. Germline V lookup: CDR1 SGHVS, CDR2 FNYEAQ. The CDR3 nucleotides are TGTGCCAGCAGCTTTCTACAGGGGGCGATGGTGGAAGCTTTCTTT. This sequence encodes CASSFLQGAMVEAFF.

This CDR3 is CARSLEFGWDSSPTDTQYF. Here the CDR3 DNA reads TGTGCCAGAAGCTTGGAGTTCGGTTGGGACTCCTCCCCCACAGATACGCAGTATTTT. The V gene is TRBV5-3, the J gene TRBJ2-3, with D perhaps matching TRBD2 (6 bases). TRBV5-3 is identified as an open reading frame with a role that is uncertain. The CDR3 extends over 19 amino acids. V was clipped by 0 bases and J by 2 bases, with 22 bases between them.

The genes are TRBV6-1 and TRBJ1-1; D gene unclear. The V gene's germline CDR1 is MNHNS and CDR2 SASEGT. This CDR3 has 12 residues. Trimming cost V 5 bases and J 6 bases, with 10 bases left between them. CDR3 region: CASSSFWAEAFF. The CDR3 DNA reads as TGTGCCAGCAGTTCTTTCTGGGCTGAAGCTTTCTTT.

This chain links TRBV5-6 with TRBJ1-1; 7 bases match TRBD1. The CDR3 has 13 residues. J lost 6 bases, V lost 3 bases, and 5 bases had no gene match. The germline V gene has CDR1 SGHDT and CDR2 YYEEEE. Here the CDR3 reads CASSSGTAPEAFF. DNA for the CDR3: TGTGCCAGCAGCTCGGGGACAGCACCTGAAGCTTTCTTT.

The chain links TRBV30 to TRBJ1-4; D gene unclear. V was clipped by 4 bases and J by 3 bases, with 6 bases between them. This CDR3 contains 12 residues. CDR1 is GTSNPN and CDR2 is SVGIG in the germline V gene (reference sequence). The CDR3 region is CAWTGSNEKLFF. Here the CDR3 DNA reads TGTGCCTGGACAGGTTCTAATGAAAAACTGTTTTTT.

This chain connects TRBV7-9 to TRBJ1-1, with D possibly TRBD1 on 6 matching bases. V lost 0 bases to trimming and J lost 1 base, with 9 bases between them. Per the germline V gene, CDR1 is SEHNR and CDR2 is FQNEAQ (reference sequence). The CDR3 extends over 15 amino acids. CDR3 sequence: CASSLAGRGNTEAFF. The CDR3 DNA follows: TGTGCCAGCAGCTTAGCGGGCAGGGGGAACACTGAAGCTTTCTTT.

The chain recombines TRBV10-3 with TRBJ2-7; a weak D match, TRBD1 (5 bases). This CDR3 is built from 14 residues. Trimming took 0 bases from V and 1 from J, leaving 7 bases between them. Germline V lookup: CDR1 ENHRY, CDR2 SYGVKD. CDR3 amino acids: CAISESTGSYEQYF. As DNA, the CDR3 is TGTGCCATCAGTGAGTCTACAGGATCCTACGAGCAGTACTTC.

This clone has a handful of counts. The chain recombines TRBV13 with TRBJ1-1; possibly TRBD1 for D (5 bases). Germline lookup yields CDR1 PRHDT and CDR2 FYEKMQ (reference sequence). With 1 base removed from V and 2 bases from J, the gap between germline ends came to 11 bases. The CDR3 spans 15 residues. Here the CDR3 reads CASSLERTSNTEAFF. The CDR3 nucleotides read TGTGCCAGCAGCTTAGAGAGGACATCTAACACTGAAGCTTTCTTT. The whole variable domain, remainder taken from reference TRBV13 and TRBJ1-1, is AAGVIQSPRHLIKEKRETATLKCYPIPRHDTVYWYQQGPGQDPQFLISFYEKMQSDKGSIPDRFSAQQFSDYHSELNMSSLELGDSALYFCASSLERTSNTEAFFGQGTRLTVV.

As DNA, the CDR3 is TGTGCCAGCAGCTTAGCGGAGACAGGGAAAGAGCAGTACGTC. This codes for CASSLAETGKEQYV. V usage is TRBV7-2 and J usage is TRBJ2-7, with TRBD1 matching 7 bases. Germline values: CDR1 SGHTA, CDR2 FQGNSA. V shed 0 bases, J shed 7 bases, and the junction held 6 bases outside the gene matches. The length of the CDR3 is 14 residues.

CDR3 DNA sequence: TGCGCCAGCAGCCAAGAGGGGACAGGGGACGAAAAACTGTTTTTT. It encodes CASSQEGTGDEKLFF. The chain joins TRBV4-3 to TRBJ1-4; TRBD1 aligns across 10 bases. The CDR3 totals 15 residues. CDR1 and CDR2 (germline): LGHNA, YSLEER. The V gene end was trimmed by 0 bases and the J gene end by 8 bases; junction bases not matched to a gene: 3.

The V gene is TRBV9, the J gene TRBJ1-1; D is uncertain. The V end was cut by 4 bases, the J end by 2 bases, with 15 bases between. CDR1 and CDR2 (germline): SGDLS, YYNGEE. The CDR3 sequence is 15 residues long. The CDR3 region has the DNA TGTGCCAGCAGCCCACGCTCCAGCGTTAACACTGAAGCTTTCTTT. Translated: CASSPRSSVNTEAFF.

This chain joins TRBV28 and TRBJ2-1, with a weak D call TRBD1 (5 bases). The CDR3 totals 13 residues. V shed 3 bases and J shed 5 bases, with 8 bases lying between them. CDR1 is MDHEN and CDR2 is SYDVKM in the germline V gene. The CDR3 DNA is TGTGCCAGCAGTTTTACAGGCCACAATGAGCAGTTCTTC. This codes for CASSFTGHNEQFF. Using reference TRBV28 and TRBJ2-1 for the parts outside the CDR3, the full variable domain is DVKVTQSSRYLVKRTGEKVFLECVQDMDHENMFWYRQDPGLGLRLIYFSYDVKMKEKGDIPEGYSVSREKKERFSLILESASTNQTSMYLCASSFTGHNEQFFGPGTRLTVL.

V gene TRBV5-6 combines with J gene TRBJ1-3; D unclear. The CDR3 sequence is 14 residues long. Germline CDR1 SGHDT, CDR2 YYEEEE. The V gene lost 2 bases and the J gene lost 0 bases, with 6 bases spanning the gap. The CDR3: CASSFESSGNTIYF. The CDR3 region has the DNA TGTGCCAGCAGCTTCGAGAGCTCTGGAAACACCATATATTTT.